The 10 T cell receptor beta chains given below trace back to one sample, sequenced in a study of cytomegalovirus exposure and HLA in healthy donors. The data were produced by immunoSEQ multiplex PCR, yet TCRdb's version contains in-frame clones alone and is incomplete. The table records 65,000 or so clones, around 96% of them present only once. The specimen sequenced was PBMCs. The receptors here all came from a man younger than 35 in good health and CMV-seropositive.

The chain couples TRBV28 to TRBJ2-5; 7 nucleotides line up with TRBD1. In germline, CDR1 is MDHEN, CDR2 SYDVKM. The CDR3 extends over 13 amino acids. J gave up 5 bases and V 5 bases, and 5 bases lay outside the gene matches. The CDR3 coding sequence is TGTGCCAGCAGTAAACAGGGGAAGGAGACCCAGTACTTC. Its protein product is CASSKQGKETQYF.

The chain combines TRBV19 with TRBJ2-1; the match to TRBD1 covers 9 bases. V shed 7 bases, J shed 6 bases, and the junction held 16 bases outside the gene matches. The CDR3 has 17 amino acids. The germline CDR1 and CDR2 sequences are LNHDA and SQIVND (reference sequence). As DNA, the CDR3 is TGTGCCAGTAATGCGATCGGGACAGGGATGAGAGGCAATGAGCAGTTCTTC. Protein sequence: CASNAIGTGMRGNEQFF. The entire variable domain, with the rest obtained from reference TRBV19 and TRBJ2-1, is as follows: DGGITQSPKYLFRKEGQNVTLSCEQNLNHDAMYWYRQDPGQGLRLIYYSQIVNDFQKGDIAEGYSVSREKKESFPLTVTSAQKNPTAFYLCASNAIGTGMRGNEQFFGPGTRLTVL.

This chain uses TRBV9 with TRBJ2-7; the D gene is possibly TRBD1 (6 bases). The CDR3 runs to 15 residues. The germline CDR1 and CDR2 sequences are SGDLS and YYNGEE. Trimming left V 3 bases short and J 4 bases short, with 17 bases between. CDR3 protein: CASSATGSSGYEQYF. Written as DNA, the CDR3 is TGTGCCAGCAGCGCCACAGGGTCCTCGGGTTACGAGCAGTACTTC. Full variable domain (missing parts from reference TRBV9 and TRBJ2-7): DSGVTQTPKHLITATGQRVTLRCSPRSGDLSVYWYQQSLDQGLQFLIQYYNGEERAKGNILERFSAQQFPDLHSELNLSSLELGDSALYFCASSATGSSGYEQYFGPGTRLTVT.

J is TRBJ2-1 and V is TRBV10-2; 7 bases fit TRBD1. The V segment lost 4 bases and the J segment 8 bases; nucleotides outside the gene matches: 8. CDR3 length: 14 residues. Looked up from germline, CDR1 is WSHSY and CDR2 is SAAADI. Here the CDR3 DNA reads TGCGCCAGCAGTGGACAGGGTGAAGGGGATGAGCAGTTCTTC. This codes for CASSGQGEGDEQFF.

The gene calls are TRBV7-2 and TRBJ2-2; D might be TRBD1 (6 bases). Germline V gene data show CDR1 as SGHTA and CDR2 as FQGNSA. The V end lost 4 bases, the J end lost 0 bases, and 12 bases lay between the germline ends. The CDR3 is made up of 16 amino acids. The CDR3 here is CASSSQGIANTGELFF. For the CDR3, the DNA is TGTGCCAGCAGCTCGCAGGGGATTGCGAACACCGGGGAGCTGTTTTTT.

V usage is TRBV7-2 and J usage is TRBJ2-2, with 7 bases matching TRBD2. Germline V CDR1 and CDR2: SGHTA, FQGNSA. J was trimmed by 2 bases and V by 1 base; bases with no gene match: 7. This CDR3 is 17 amino acids long. The CDR3 DNA sequence: TGTGCCAGCAGCTTAGAATATTCTAGCGGAAACACCGGGGAGCTGTTTTTT. Its translation is CASSLEYSSGNTGELFF.

The J gene is TRBJ2-1, the V gene TRBV20-1; unclear D gene. CDR1 and CDR2 (germline): DFQATT, SNEGSKA (reference sequence). The length of the CDR3 is 10 residues. V lost 3 bases to trimming and J lost 8 bases, with 5 bases between them. CDR3 DNA sequence: TGCAGTGCTAGTCTCTATGAGCAGTTCTTC. The encoded protein is CSASLYEQFF.

V is TRBV30 and J is TRBJ2-1; 7 bases fit TRBD2. V was pared by 0 bases and J by 6 bases, with 11 bases of the junction left unmatched. Germline V gene sequence: CDR1 GTSNPN, CDR2 SVGIG (reference sequence). CDR3 length equals 16 residues. This CDR3 is CAWSVKRGFDRNEQFF. The CDR3 DNA reads TGTGCCTGGAGTGTAAAGCGGGGTTTCGATCGCAATGAGCAGTTCTTC.

This clone has a single count. The chain combines TRBV19 with TRBJ2-3, with a weak D call TRBD2 (6 bases). Trimming left V 6 bases short and J 2 bases short, with 12 bases between. The CDR3 is made up of 14 amino acids. In germline, CDR1 is LNHDA, CDR2 SQIVND (reference sequence). CDR3 nucleotides: TGTGCCAGTAGGCCTGAGGACTACACAGATACGCAGTATTTT. It encodes CASRPEDYTDTQYF.

This clone was seen a single time. The CDR3 DNA follows: TGTGCCAGCAAACAGGGGGCGCTCGCCAAAAACATTCAGTACTTC. Translating gives CASKQGALAKNIQYF. This chain joins TRBV6-1 and TRBJ2-4, with 9 positions matching TRBD1. Germline assignment: CDR1 MNHNS and CDR2 SASEGT. The ends lost 7 bases at V and 1 base at J; junction bases unmatched: 5. This CDR3 spans 15 amino acids.